These 21 T cell receptor beta chains originate from one sample sequenced in a study of beta chain features in type 1 diabetes. Whole-study findings and limits: Shortening that was moderate but significant affected the TCRB CDR3s of Type 1 diabetes patients in all four CD4+ subsets.

All of the isolated RNA was reverse transcribed, so expressed TCRB transcripts were sequenced. Measured with immunoSEQ multiplex PCR; TCRdb has only the in-frame clones, and not every one. The sample contains 150,000 to 190,000 clones, 10% of which appear only once. These receptors lack a known antigen. Specimen: central memory CD4+ T cells from blood. These receptors all stem from a man aged 30 to 45 with type 1 diabetes.

This clone was observed a few times. This sequence joins TRBV7-2 and TRBJ2-3; D gene uncertain. The germline V gene has CDR1 SGHTA and CDR2 FQGNSA. V lost 6 bases, J lost 6 bases, and 13 bases lay in between. The CDR3 totals 13 residues. The CDR3 reads CASSESPEDTQYF. CDR3 sequence (DNA): TGTGCCAGCAGTGAGAGTCCGGAGGATACGCAGTATTTT.

This clone showed up just a few times. V and J are TRBV7-9 and TRBJ2-5; TRBD2 matches at 7 bases. Gene TRBJ2-7 matches the end of the DNA better, so the J call may be wrong. The germline gives CDR1 SEHNR, CDR2 FQNEAQ (reference sequence). This CDR3 region has 13 residues. CDR3 in DNA: TGTGCCAGCAGCTTCCGGGAGGAGGACGAGCAGTACTTC. This codes for CASSFREEDEQYF.

This chain connects TRBV29-1 to TRBJ2-7; TRBD1 matches at 9 bases. The J segment lost 6 bases and the V segment lost 4 bases, leaving 4 bases of the junction unmatched. Germline V lookup: CDR1 SQVTM, CDR2 ANQGSEA. The CDR3 has 12 amino acids. The CDR3 nucleotides read TGCAGCGTTGTTACAGGGGGCATCGAGCAGTACTTC. Translating it yields CSVVTGGIEQYF.

This clone showed up just a few times. The CDR3 loop is CASSYGAGNYNEQFF. DNA of the CDR3: TGTGCCAGCAGTTACGGCGCGGGGAATTACAATGAGCAGTTCTTC. The J gene is TRBJ2-1, the V gene TRBV6-5, with a weak D call TRBD2 (6 bases). V was shortened by 2 bases and J by 4 bases, with 12 bases between the two germline ends. The germline V gene encodes CDR1 MNHEY and CDR2 SVGAGI. The CDR3 extends over 15 amino acids.

This clone was found a few times. The rearrangement links TRBV7-2 to TRBJ2-7, with TRBD1 matching over 7 bases. This CDR3 spans 13 amino acids. V gave up 6 bases and J gave up 3 bases; unmatched junction bases: 5. Germline CDR1 SGHTA, CDR2 FQGNSA. The DNA of the CDR3 is TGTGCCAGCAGGATTGACAGGGACTACGAGCAGTACTTC. Translating it yields CASRIDRDYEQYF.

V gene TRBV2 combines with J gene TRBJ2-3, with 10 bases identical to TRBD1. Germline CDR1 and CDR2: SNHLY and FYNNEI. This CDR3 region has 17 residues. With V trimmed by 8 bases and J by 4 bases, 15 bases remained unmatched. CDR3 DNA sequence: TGTGCCAGCGGGACAGGGGCAAGGAACAACCCACCAGATACGCAGTATTTT. Translating it yields CASGTGARNNPPDTQYF.

This clone was observed a few times. This chain joins TRBV7-8 and TRBJ1-2, with D uncertain. Trimming took 2 bases from V and 5 from J, leaving 9 bases between them. The germline CDR1 and CDR2 sequences are SGHVS and FQNEAQ. The CDR3 has 13 amino acids. CDR3 region: CASSLSGLYGYTF. The DNA of the CDR3 is TGTGCCAGCAGCTTATCAGGACTGTATGGCTACACCTTC.

The rearrangement links TRBV19 to TRBJ1-1, with TRBD1 matching over 8 bases. V lost 3 bases, J lost 2 bases, and 8 bases stayed unmatched. The CDR3 has 16 residues. Germline V gives CDR1 LNHDA, CDR2 SQIVND (reference sequence). CDR3 DNA sequence: TGTGCCAGTAGTATCTATTTGGCAGGGGGCAACACTGAAGCTTTCTTT. Translating it yields CASSIYLAGGNTEAFF. The complete variable domain, with remaining parts taken from reference TRBV19 and TRBJ1-1, reads DGGITQSPKYLFRKEGQNVTLSCEQNLNHDAMYWYRQDPGQGLRLIYYSQIVNDFQKGDIAEGYSVSREKKESFPLTVTSAQKNPTAFYLCASSIYLAGGNTEAFFGQGTRLTVV.

This chain joins TRBV7-9 and TRBJ2-1, with 9 nucleotides matching TRBD1. V lost 5 bases to trimming and J lost 7 bases; unmatched junction nucleotides: 6. CDR1 is SEHNR and CDR2 is FQNEAQ in the germline V gene (reference sequence). This CDR3 is 14 amino acids long. CDR3 coding DNA: TGTGCCAGCAGCCCAAGGACAGGGGAGAATGAGCAGTTCTTC. The encoded protein is CASSPRTGENEQFF.

V is TRBV9 and J is TRBJ2-2; TRBD1 agrees at 7 bases. J gave up 5 bases and V 1 base, and 5 bases lay outside the gene matches. Germline V lookup: CDR1 SGDLS, CDR2 YYNGEE. This CDR3 comprises 15 residues. CDR3 protein: CASSVTGVKTGELFF. The CDR3 nucleotides are TGTGCCAGCAGCGTAACAGGGGTAAAAACCGGGGAGCTGTTTTTT. Full variable domain (missing parts from reference TRBV9 and TRBJ2-2): DSGVTQTPKHLITATGQRVTLRCSPRSGDLSVYWYQQSLDQGLQFLIQYYNGEERAKGNILERFSAQQFPDLHSELNLSSLELGDSALYFCASSVTGVKTGELFFGEGSRLTVL.

A few counts support this clone. The chain has TRBV5-1 and TRBJ2-3, with TRBD1 matching over 7 bases. Germline V gene lookup returns CDR1 SGHRS and CDR2 YFSETQ. There are 16 residues in the CDR3. J gave up 1 base and V 2 bases, and 7 bases lay outside the gene matches. The CDR3 DNA sequence: TGCGCCAGCAGCTTATTTGGGACAGCCCGCACAGATACGCAGTATTTT. It encodes CASSLFGTARTDTQYF.

The chain couples TRBV4-3 to TRBJ2-7; the D gene is possibly TRBD2 (6 bases). Trimming took 3 bases from V and 3 from J, leaving 15 bases between them. CDR1 is LGHNA, CDR2 YSLEER, per germline. This CDR3 region has 15 residues. The CDR3 protein is CASSQLWGGLYEQYF. CDR3 nucleotide sequence: TGCGCCAGCAGCCAGCTCTGGGGAGGCCTCTACGAGCAGTACTTC.

This clone has only a few counts. This rearrangement joins TRBV30 to TRBJ1-5, with 10 bases identical to TRBD1. The CDR3 is 14 amino acids. From germline, CDR1 is GTSNPN and CDR2 SVGIG (reference sequence). With V trimmed by 5 bases and J by 5 bases, 6 bases remained unmatched. The CDR3 DNA follows: TGTGCCTGGGCCGGGACAGGGGATTATCAGCCCCAGCATTTT. Translation: CAWAGTGDYQPQHF.

This clone occurred a few times. Other DNA sequences from this sample encode an identical CDR3 as well. The V gene is TRBV5-1, the J gene TRBJ1-1; no firm D call. CDR3 length: 13 amino acids. Germline lookup yields CDR1 SGHRS and CDR2 YFSETQ. V was shortened by 0 bases and J by 2 bases, with 5 bases between the two germline ends. The CDR3 region has the DNA TGCGCCAGCAGCTTGGCCCAAAACACTGAAGCTTTCTTT. Its translation is CASSLAQNTEAFF.

The rearrangement uses TRBV27 and TRBJ2-1, with 7 nucleotides matching TRBD2. Germline V gene sequence: CDR1 MNHEY, CDR2 SMNVEV (reference sequence). After removal of 1 base from V and 8 bases from J, the junction contained 11 bases not matched to a gene. The CDR3 has 16 amino acids. In DNA, the CDR3 is TGTGCCAGCAGTTTATTGGGGGGGAGGGATAAGGATGAGCAGTTCTTC. Translation: CASSLLGGRDKDEQFF.

Only a few counts were recorded for this clone. The chain links TRBV6-1 to TRBJ2-7; D might be TRBD2 (5 bases). CDR1 MNHNS and CDR2 SASEGT come from the germline V gene. V lost 1 base to trimming and J lost 9 bases, with 13 bases between them. This CDR3 spans 13 amino acids. This CDR3 is CASSEVGGRMQYF. CDR3 DNA sequence: TGTGCCAGCAGTGAAGTGGGCGGGCGGATGCAGTACTTC.

This clone has just a few counts. The chain uses TRBV7-2 and TRBJ1-4, with a possible D match to TRBD1 (5 bases). CDR1 is SGHTA and CDR2 is FQGNSA in the germline V gene. This CDR3 has 14 residues. Trimming removed 5 bases from V and 5 bases from J, with 12 bases in between. The CDR3 DNA reads TGTGCCAGCAGCCCCGGACGGGGGAATGAAAAACTGTTTTTT. As protein: CASSPGRGNEKLFF.

This clone was observed a few times. This chain uses TRBV28 with TRBJ2-2; 7 positions agree with TRBD2. V dropped 10 bases and J dropped 1; count of bases not matched to a gene: 6. The CDR3 spans 14 residues. Germline V gene data show CDR1 as MDHEN and CDR2 as SYDVKM. CDR3 nucleotides: TGTGCCATAACCGGGGGGATGAACACCGGGGAGCTGTTTTTT. It specifies CAITGGMNTGELFF.

This clone was counted only a few times. The chain links TRBV9 to TRBJ2-3, with TRBD1 identical over 7 bases. The CDR3 consists of 15 residues. Germline values: CDR1 SGDLS, CDR2 YYNGEE. V lost 0 bases and J lost 7; bases outside the gene matches: 8. The CDR3 spells CASSVARTGYNTQYF. In DNA, the CDR3 is TGTGCCAGCAGCGTAGCTCGGACAGGCTATAATACGCAGTATTTT.

This clone has a handful of counts. V gene TRBV4-3 combines with J gene TRBJ2-7, with a possible D match to TRBD1 (6 bases). The V gene lost 4 bases and the J gene lost 1 base, with 14 bases spanning the gap. The CDR3 runs to 15 residues. Germline V gene lookup returns CDR1 LGHNA and CDR2 YSLEER. The CDR3 nucleotides read TGCGCCAGCAGCCGCACCAGGGGACCATCCTACGAGCAGTACTTC. Translating it yields CASSRTRGPSYEQYF.

This clone was observed a few times. The CDR3 is CASSFRDLGPEAFF. In DNA, the CDR3 is TGTGCCAGCAGCTTCCGGGATCTCGGCCCTGAAGCTTTCTTT. This chain connects TRBV13 to TRBJ1-1, with unresolved D. V was shortened by 3 bases and J by 6 bases, with 14 bases between the two germline ends. The CDR3 totals 14 residues. CDR1 is PRHDT and CDR2 is FYEKMQ in the germline V gene (reference sequence).